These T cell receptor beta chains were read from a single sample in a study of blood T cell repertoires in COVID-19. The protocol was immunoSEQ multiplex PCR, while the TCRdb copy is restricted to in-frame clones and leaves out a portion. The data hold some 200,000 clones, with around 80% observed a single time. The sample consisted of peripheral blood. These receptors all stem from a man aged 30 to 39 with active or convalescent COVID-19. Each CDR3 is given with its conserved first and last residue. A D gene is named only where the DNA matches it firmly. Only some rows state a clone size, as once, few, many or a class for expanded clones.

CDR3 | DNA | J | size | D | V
CARILRLMNTEAFF | TGTGCCAGAATTCTACGCCTAATGAACACTGAAGCTTTCTTT | TRBJ1-1 | few | NA | TRBV25-1
CAWSVGTDRGQFF | TGTGCCTGGAGTGTAGGGACGGACAGGGGGCAGTTCTTC | TRBJ2-1 | NA | TRBD1 | TRBV30
CASRRPSQGNAGELFF | TGTGCCAGCAGGCGGCCGTCACAGGGGAACGCCGGGGAGCTGTTTTTT | TRBJ2-2 | NA | TRBD1 | TRBV27
CASSADGWGTSNNEQFF | TGTGCCAGCAGCGCCGATGGGTGGGGGACTAGTAACAATGAGCAGTTCTTC | TRBJ2-1 | NA | TRBD2 | TRBV9
CASSRFGTTEGQYF | TGTGCCAGTAGCAGATTCGGGACGACGGAGGGCCAGTACTTC | TRBJ2-5 | NA | NA | TRBV19
CASSWGDGNRVQGNTEAFF | TGCGCCAGCAGCTGGGGGGACGGGAATCGGGTCCAGGGGAACACTGAAGCTTTCTTT | TRBJ1-1 | NA | NA | TRBV5-1
CASSYSSTGEASPLHF | TGTGCCAGCAGTTACTCATCCACAGGGGAGGCTTCACCCCTCCACTTT | TRBJ1-6 | NA | TRBD1 | TRBV6-5
CASSVAGTGDLGTEAFF | TGTGCCAGCAGCGTAGCCGGGACAGGGGATTTGGGCACTGAAGCTTTCTTT | TRBJ1-1 | NA | TRBD1 | TRBV9
CASSYPRGGDEKLFF | TGTGCCAGCAGTTACCCCCGGGGTGGGGATGAAAAACTGTTTTTT | TRBJ1-4 | NA | NA | TRBV6-2/TRBV6-3
CASSDSRSRILQETQYF | TGTGCCAGCAGCGACAGCCGGAGCCGGATTCTACAAGAGACCCAGTACTTC | TRBJ2-5 | NA | NA | TRBV11-2
CASGLAAAGNEQFF | TGTGCTAGTGGTTTGGCTGCGGCGGGGAATGAGCAGTTCTTC | TRBJ2-1 | few | NA | TRBV12-5
CASKGSSGSPRSEFF | TGTGCCAGCAAGGGCTCTAGCGGGAGCCCCAGGTCGGAGTTCTTC | TRBJ2-1 | NA | TRBD2 | TRBV11-3
CASSWRIRDEQFF | TGTGCCAGCAGCTGGCGTATACGGGATGAGCAGTTCTTC | TRBJ2-1 | NA | NA | TRBV7-2
CASSLASNYTF | TGTGCCAGCAGTTTAGCCAGTAACTACACCTTC | TRBJ1-2 | NA | NA | TRBV12-3/TRBV12-4
CAAKPPSGANVLTF | TGTGCGGCAAAACCCCCCTCTGGGGCCAACGTCCTGACTTTC | TRBJ2-6 | NA | NA | TRBV30
CAWSHGTGGGTEAFF | TGTGCCTGGAGCCACGGGACAGGGGGCGGCACTGAAGCTTTCTTT | TRBJ1-1 | NA | TRBD1 | TRBV30
CASSRLAGVHNEQFF | TGTGCCAGCAGTCGACTAGCGGGAGTCCACAATGAGCAGTTCTTC | TRBJ2-1 | once | TRBD2 | TRBV6-5
CASSDGYTGGHYGYTF | TGTGCCAGCAGTGACGGATATACAGGGGGCCACTATGGCTACACCTTC | TRBJ1-2 | once | TRBD1 | TRBV6-4
CASSDSTGGGTDTQYF | TGTGCCAGCAGTGACTCAACAGGGGGGGGCACAGATACGCAGTATTTT | TRBJ2-3 | NA | NA | TRBV6-4
CAWSVFGFRVNTEAFF | TGTGCCTGGAGTGTATTTGGGTTCAGGGTGAACACTGAAGCTTTCTTT | TRBJ1-1 | NA | NA | TRBV30
CASSITQGNRQPQHF | TGTGCCAGTAGTATAACGCAGGGCAACCGACAGCCCCAGCATTTT | TRBJ1-5 | NA | NA | TRBV19
CASSDEQGARSPLHF | TGTGCCAGCAGTGATGAGCAGGGGGCAAGGTCACCCCTCCACTTT | TRBJ1-6 | NA | TRBD1 | TRBV25-1
CASSQDWAGGTEAFF | TGCGCCAGCAGCCAAGATTGGGCAGGGGGAACTGAAGCTTTCTTT | TRBJ1-1 | NA | TRBD1 | TRBV4-1
CASSLRRLAGGNEQYF | TGTGCCAGCAGCTTAAGGAGACTAGCGGGAGGCAACGAGCAGTACTTC | TRBJ2-7 | NA | TRBD2 | TRBV11-2
CASSWDSNTGELFF | TGTGCCAGCAGTTGGGACTCGAACACCGGGGAGCTGTTTTTT | TRBJ2-2 | NA | NA | TRBV27
CASSSDRYGGGDNEQFF | TGCGCCAGCTCTTCAGATAGATACGGAGGCGGAGACAATGAGCAGTTCTTC | TRBJ2-1 | once | NA | TRBV4-1
CASSARLAEETQYF | TGTGCCAGCAGCGCAAGACTAGCGGAAGAGACCCAGTACTTC | TRBJ2-5 | once | TRBD2 | TRBV7-2
CAISESRGDSGQEQYF | TGTGCCATCAGTGAGTCAAGGGGTGATAGCGGGCAAGAGCAGTACTTC | TRBJ2-7 | few | TRBD2 | TRBV10-3
CAINRGDYGYTF | TGTGCCATAAACAGGGGGGACTATGGCTACACCTTC | TRBJ1-2 | NA | TRBD1 | TRBV6-5
CASSLGGRWDEQYF | TGTGCCAGCAGTTTAGGCGGCCGATGGGACGAGCAGTACTTC | TRBJ2-7 | NA | NA | TRBV27
CASSPGLAGVGETQYF | TGTGCCAGCAGCCCTGGACTAGCGGGGGTGGGAGAGACCCAGTACTTC | TRBJ2-5 | NA | TRBD2 | TRBV3-1/TRBV3-2
CASSGGILADTQYF | TGTGCCAGCAGCGGGGGCATATTGGCAGATACGCAGTATTTT | TRBJ2-3 | once | NA | TRBV9
CASSISQGAVGELFF | TGTGCCAGTAGTATATCCCAGGGGGCGGTCGGGGAGCTGTTTTTT | TRBJ2-2 | NA | TRBD1 | TRBV19
CASSQDPPSGSNEQFF | TGCGCCAGCAGCCAAGATCCGCCTAGTGGCTCCAATGAGCAGTTCTTC | TRBJ2-1 | NA | NA | TRBV4-3
CASSRQGGIGTDTQYF | TGTGCCAGCAGTCGACAGGGCGGGATTGGCACAGATACGCAGTATTTT | TRBJ2-3 | NA | NA | TRBV6-6